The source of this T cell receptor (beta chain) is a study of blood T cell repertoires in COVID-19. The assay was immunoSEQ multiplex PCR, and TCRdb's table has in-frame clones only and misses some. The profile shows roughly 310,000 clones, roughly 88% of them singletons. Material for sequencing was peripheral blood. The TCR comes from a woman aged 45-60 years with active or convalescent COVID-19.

The CDR3 sequence: CSAHRGMNTEAFF. DNA for the CDR3: TGCAGCGCCCATAGGGGCATGAACACTGAAGCTTTCTTT. The rearrangement joins TRBV29-1 to TRBJ1-1; D might be TRBD1 (5 bases). The V gene's germline CDR1 is SQVTM and CDR2 ANQGSEA. V lost 7 bases and J lost 0, with 12 bases in between. The CDR3 has 13 amino acids.